The 21 T cell receptor beta chains listed next were all sequenced from one sample in a study of CD8 T cells in ankylosing spondylitis. TCRdb processed the 5' RACE reads anew with MiXCR; each CDR3 protein has one entry. The sample lists 250,000 to 350,000 distinct CDR3 sequences, roughly 20% occurring once. Sequences were obtained from blood, either unsorted or a sorted T cell fraction (not recorded which). The receptors here all came from a male donor with ankylosing spondylitis or in good health (not recorded which).

This clonotype has at least ten counts. The chain combines TRBV20-1 with TRBJ1-6; a possible D gene is TRBD1 (5 bases). Germline CDR1 reads DFQATT; CDR2 reads SNEGSKA (reference sequence). The ends were cut back, 2 bases at V and 0 bases at J, with 23 bases in the middle. This CDR3 is built from 20 residues. The CDR3 DNA reads as TGCAGTGCTAGAAAAGGAATAGGGGCGATGGGAGACTCCTATAATTCACCCCTCCACTTT. Translated: CSARKGIGAMGDSYNSPLHF.

In its sample, this clonotype was seen many times. The rearrangement joins TRBV20-1 to TRBJ2-3; 9 nucleotides align to TRBD1. The trim removed 6 bases at V and 5 bases at J, leaving 6 bases unmatched. CDR3 size: 13 residues. From germline, CDR1 is DFQATT and CDR2 SNEGSKA (reference sequence). Here the CDR3 reads CSAWTGAEDTQYF. CDR3 DNA: TGCAGTGCGTGGACAGGGGCGGAAGATACGCAGTATTTT.

V and J are TRBV6-1 and TRBJ1-1, with no clear D. The V end was cut by 4 bases, the J end by 0 bases, with 12 bases between. The CDR3 is 15 residues long. Germline CDR1 and CDR2: MNHNS and SASEGT. This CDR3 reads CASSAYRVLNTEAFF. The CDR3 DNA is TGTGCCAGCAGTGCTTACAGAGTCTTGAACACTGAAGCTTTCTTT.

The chain joins TRBV11-2 to TRBJ1-5; D gene uncertain. From germline, CDR1 is SGHAT and CDR2 FQNNGV. The V and J ends lost 3 bases and 5 bases respectively, with 8 bases between them. The CDR3 sequence is 13 residues long. The CDR3 bases are TGTGCCAGCAGCTTTGGTAACGATCAGCCCCAGCATTTT. It is translated as CASSFGNDQPQHF.

V and J are TRBV12-3 or TRBV12-4 and TRBJ2-5; a weak D match, TRBD2 (5 bases). Trimming took off 2 bases at V and 5 bases at J, with 12 bases between the two ends. This CDR3 is 14 amino acids long. The CDR3 DNA follows: TGTGCCAGCAGTTTATCGGCGGGCGGGGAGACCCAGTACTTC. Translated, it gives CASSLSAGGETQYF.

This clonotype was seen more than once but under ten times. The chain recombines TRBV18 with TRBJ1-1; D not resolved. Trimming took 4 bases from V and 1 from J, leaving 7 bases between them. The CDR3 consists of 13 residues. Germline CDR1 is KGHSH and CDR2 is LQKENI. CDR3 protein: CASSLDKNTEAFF. For the CDR3, the DNA is TGTGCCAGCTCACTAGACAAGAACACTGAAGCTTTCTTT.

This clonotype was seen ten or more times. The chain combines TRBV20-1 with TRBJ2-4, with 9 nucleotides matching TRBD1. Germline V CDR1 and CDR2: DFQATT, SNEGSKA (reference sequence). The V segment lost 0 bases and the J segment 1 base; nucleotides outside the gene matches: 4. CDR3 length: 16 amino acids. CDR3: CSAREQGAEAKNIQYF. The CDR3 bases are TGCAGTGCTAGAGAACAGGGGGCGGAGGCCAAAAACATTCAGTACTTC.

The chain is built from TRBV12-3 or TRBV12-4 and TRBJ1-2; D not certain. V lost 5 bases, J lost 3 bases, and 4 bases lay in between. The CDR3 is made up of 11 amino acids. In DNA, the CDR3 is TGTGCCAGCAGTGGTCACTATGGCTACACCTTC. As protein: CASSGHYGYTF.

The chain carries TRBV12-3 or TRBV12-4 and TRBJ2-2, with a tentative D call TRBD2 (7 bases). Trimming shortened V by 5 bases and J by 6 bases, and 10 bases separated the two germline ends. The CDR3 extends over 13 amino acids. The CDR3 loop is CASSTGGSGELFF. The CDR3 nucleotides read TGTGCCAGCAGTACGGGGGGCTCCGGGGAGCTGTTTTTT.

Many counts were recorded for this clonotype. The DNA of the CDR3 is TGTGCCAGCAGTCCTACCGGGGTCATAGTAGCCAAAAACATTCAGTACTTC. Encoded protein: CASSPTGVIVAKNIQYF. V and J are TRBV28 and TRBJ2-4, with a possible D match to TRBD2 (5 bases). The CDR3 has 17 residues. Germline values: CDR1 MDHEN, CDR2 SYDVKM. V lost 5 bases, J lost 0 bases, and 17 bases lay in between.

This clonotype was observed at least ten times. The V gene is TRBV12-3 or TRBV12-4, the J gene TRBJ2-7, with D tentatively TRBD1 (5 bases). This CDR3 is 13 amino acids long. V shed 2 bases and J shed 4 bases, with 9 bases lying between them. The CDR3, as DNA: TGTGCCAGCAGTTTAAACAGGCAATACGAGCAGTACGTC. Translation gives CASSLNRQYEQYV.

This clonotype was detected ten times or more. V and J are TRBV20-1 and TRBJ2-1; 7 bases are a match to TRBD2. With V trimmed by 5 bases and J by 3 bases, 16 bases remained unmatched. Germline V gene sequence: CDR1 DFQATT, CDR2 SNEGSKA (reference sequence). CDR3 length equals 17 residues. CDR3 DNA: TGCAGTGCTGGAACGAGCGGGATACGAGGCCACTACAATGAGCAGTTCTTC. It translates to CSAGTSGIRGHYNEQFF.

V is TRBV7-7 and J is TRBJ2-2; D may be TRBD2 (5 bases). CDR1 SSHAT and CDR2 FNYEAQ come from the germline V gene (reference sequence). Trimming cost V 5 bases and J 8 bases, with 12 bases left between them. The CDR3 has 13 residues. CDR3 sequence: CASSPGPGGELFF. The CDR3 coding sequence is TGTGCCAGCAGCCCAGGTCCGGGGGGGGAGCTGTTTTTT.

This clonotype was detected only a few times. The rearrangement links TRBV11-2 to TRBJ2-7; D not resolved. Germline CDR1 reads SGHAT; CDR2 reads FQNNGV. Trimming took off 2 bases at V and 3 bases at J, with 20 bases between the two ends. This CDR3 region has 17 residues. The CDR3 DNA follows: TGTGCCAGCAGCTTAATGGCCAGGCTGATTCCCAGCTACGAGCAGTACGTC. This translates into CASSLMARLIPSYEQYV.

CDR3 nucleotides: TGTGCCAGCAGTGAAGTACGGGGGCGAAATGAAAAACTGTTTTTT. It encodes CASSEVRGRNEKLFF. This rearrangement joins TRBV6-1 to TRBJ1-4, with D tentatively TRBD1 (6 bases). CDR1 and CDR2 from the germline V gene are MNHNS and SASEGT. The CDR3 loop spans 15 amino acids. The ends were cut back, 1 base at V and 5 bases at J, with 11 bases in the middle.

This rearrangement joins TRBV20-1 to TRBJ2-4; 11 nucleotides line up with TRBD2. V gave up 3 bases and J gave up 0 bases; unmatched junction bases: 1. Germline assignment: CDR1 DFQATT and CDR2 SNEGSKA (reference sequence). CDR3 length: 15 amino acids. The CDR3 DNA reads as TGCAGTGCTAGGGGACTAGCGGAAGCCAAAAACATTCAGTACTTC. Translation: CSARGLAEAKNIQYF.

For this clonotype: One junction end does not reproduce the germline sequence, and a read error may be involved. DNA for the CDR3: TGTGCCAGCAGCGTAGCTTGGGGGAACCAGGAGACCCAGTACTTC. Translated, it gives CASSVAWGNQETQYF. The gene calls are TRBV9 and TRBJ2-5, with D possibly called TRBD1 or TRBD2 (5 bases each). Germline values: CDR1 SGDLS, CDR2 YYNGEE. CDR3 length: 15 residues.

The chain recombines TRBV15 with TRBJ1-3; D unclear. The CDR3 has 16 residues. Looked up from germline, CDR1 is LNHNV and CDR2 is YYDKDF (reference sequence). Trimming shortened V by 0 bases and J by 0 bases, and 9 bases separated the two germline ends. In nucleotides, the CDR3 is TGTGCCACCAGCAGAGATGTCCGGCTCTCTGGAAACACCATATATTTT. This translates into CATSRDVRLSGNTIYF.

There are a few counts of this clonotype. The gene calls are TRBV29-1 and TRBJ2-1; 9 positions agree with TRBD1. In germline, CDR1 is SQVTM, CDR2 ANQGSEA. There are 13 residues in the CDR3. The J segment lost 10 bases and the V segment lost 6 bases, leaving 10 bases of the junction unmatched. CDR3: CSVNDRGGGEQFF. CDR3 coding DNA: TGCAGCGTCAACGACAGGGGGGGAGGCGAGCAGTTCTTC.

This sequence joins TRBV12-3 or TRBV12-4 and TRBJ2-1; 9 nucleotides agree with TRBD2. The V gene end was trimmed by 3 bases and the J gene end by 2 bases; junction bases not matched to a gene: 8. CDR3 length equals 17 residues. The CDR3 region is CASSFGGLAGAYNEQFF. The CDR3 DNA is TGTGCCAGCAGTTTTGGAGGATTAGCGGGAGCCTACAATGAGCAGTTCTTC.

The V and J genes are TRBV7-3 and TRBJ2-7; 7 positions agree with TRBD1. This CDR3 is built from 15 residues. J lost 5 bases, V lost 5 bases, and 12 bases had no gene match. Germline V gives CDR1 SGHTA, CDR2 FQGTGA. CDR3 protein: CASSPLTGNANEQYV. CDR3 bases: TGTGCCAGCAGCCCCCTGACAGGGAACGCTAACGAGCAGTACGTC.